Sequencing of this TCR beta chain was carried out in a study of blood T cells in healthy people across ages. General study findings and limits: A strong correlation was found between TCR beta diversity and the percentage of naive T cells.

Germline V lookup: CDR1 SGHTA, CDR2 FQGNSA. The CDR3 extends over 13 amino acids. V gave up 5 bases and J gave up 7 bases, with 14 bases separating them. This clonotype was counted a few times. Its target is unknown. Together with a sample-barcoded 5' primer, a J-beta primer mix was included in a second PCR lasting about 7 to 11 cycles. TCRdb used MiXCR to reprocess the 5' RACE reads, holding one entry per CDR3 protein. Of about 810,000 distinct CDR3 sequences in the sample, about 36% were seen once. The clonotype was recovered from a man in his late teens or twenties in good health. The chain recombines TRBV7-2 with TRBJ1-1, with unresolved D. Material for sequencing was blood. The CDR3: CASSERVGYEAFF. The DNA for the CDR3 is TGTGCCAGCAGCGAACGGGTCGGGTATGAAGCTTTCTTT.